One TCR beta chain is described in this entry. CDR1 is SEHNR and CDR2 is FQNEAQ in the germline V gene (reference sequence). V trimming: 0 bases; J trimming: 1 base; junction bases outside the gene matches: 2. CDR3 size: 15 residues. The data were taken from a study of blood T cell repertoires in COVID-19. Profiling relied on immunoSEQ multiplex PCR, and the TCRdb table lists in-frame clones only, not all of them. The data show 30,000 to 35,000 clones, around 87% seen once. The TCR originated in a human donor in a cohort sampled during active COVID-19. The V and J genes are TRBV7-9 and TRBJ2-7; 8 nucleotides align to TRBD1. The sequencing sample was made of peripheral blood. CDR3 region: CASSLAQGGSYEQYF. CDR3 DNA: TGTGCCAGCAGCTTAGCACAGGGGGGATCCTACGAGCAGTACTTC. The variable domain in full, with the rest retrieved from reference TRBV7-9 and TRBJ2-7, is DTGVSQNPRHKITKRGQNVTFRCDPISEHNRLYWYRQTLGQGPEFLTYFQNEAQLEKSRLLSDRFSAERPKGSFSTLEIQRTEQGDSAMYLCASSLAQGGSYEQYFGPGTRLTVT.